This TCR beta chain comes out of a study of blood T cell repertoires in COVID-19 (TCRdb year 2020). Looking at the study overall: The collaborator samples originated in the United States, Italy and Spain and spanned the acute and convalescent phases of COVID-19. The prospective study material was composed of cDNA or gDNA derived from T cells, B-cell-depleted T cells, or PBMCs. Deeply sampled blood TCRbeta repertoires from subjects exposed to, actively infected with, or recovered from COVID-19 were included in the dataset. A freely available public database, intended as a resource for researchers studying the immune response to SARS-CoV-2, is where the repertoires were released. The samples were drawn from the first 160 participants of the ongoing ImmuneRACE study and from roughly 1,300 subjects provided by 6 global collaborators. Nearly every sample came with metadata listing a de-identified subject ID, COVID-19 status, age in years and sex. Where HLA class I and class II types were available, the types were taken from metadata supplied by the sample provider, not from assay-based typing. What the work shows at the level of the full study, not this receptor alone: The quantity of clinical and demographic metadata differed by source and by participant and was supplied without curation.

Enrolling through a virtual design, the prospective study's participants ranged in age from roughly 18 to 95 years and lived across roughly 24 United States geographic areas. In the prospective study, cohorts were assigned on the basis of participant-reported clinical history obtained from a screening survey and a study questionnaire. In the prospective study, mobile phlebotomists collected whole blood, serum and a nasopharyngeal or oropharyngeal swab from each participant. Over a roughly two-month period, participants in the prospective study had the option of providing additional blood draws and questionnaires. Blood samples from the prospective study were shipped frozen or at room temperature prior to DNA extraction. The CDR3 contains 15 residues, cysteine and phenylalanine counted. Of all the DNA, just the CDR3 is kept, 45 bases in frame from base 1. V lost 0 bases and J lost 0 bases; the stretch between them is 8 bases long. Sequences LNHNV (CDR1) and YYDKDF (CDR2) are obtained from the germline V gene (reference sequence).

The immunoSEQ Assay, a bias-controlled multiplex PCR, was used to amplify TCRbeta CDR3 regions from genomic DNA. Turning to the authors' computational methods: Nucleated cell counts per sample were estimated from amplification of reference gene primers within the assay. To quantify the absolute abundance of each unique TCRbeta CDR3 rearrangement, sequence reads were collapsed and filtered. For each sample, productive Simpson clonality was calculated as the square root of Simpson's diversity index over productive rearrangements. TCRdb provides this immuneACCESS table in a form limited to in-frame rearrangements. Some clones are lacking; in checked studies, under half of them reflect an unresolved V gene, and why the rest are absent is not known. That table gives V, J and clone size, and the DNA gave D and trimming. The sample profile shows roughly 190,000 clones; under 80% of them were found once. The top ten hold about 15% of the sample.

Concerning this clone itself: Its binding antigen is unknown. No base quality values were provided; no much bigger clone lies one nucleotide off.

The chain couples TRBV15 to TRBJ2-5, and possibly TRBD2, on 5 matching bases. This TCR came from a woman aged 50 to 65 with acute COVID-19. Sequencing was performed on PBMCs or T cells enriched from blood (not recorded which). The DNA is as follows: TGTGCCACCAGCAGAGATCGAGGGCACCAAGAGACCCAGTACTTC. The translation is CATSRDRGHQETQYF. Reference TRBV15 and TRBJ2-5 genes cover what lies past the CDR3, so the full variable domain is DAMVIQNPRYQVTQFGKPVTLSCSQTLNHNVMYWYQQKSSQAPKLLFHYYDKDFNNEADTPDNFQSRRPNTSFCFLDIRSPGLGDTAMYLCATSRDRGHQETQYFGPGTRLLVL.